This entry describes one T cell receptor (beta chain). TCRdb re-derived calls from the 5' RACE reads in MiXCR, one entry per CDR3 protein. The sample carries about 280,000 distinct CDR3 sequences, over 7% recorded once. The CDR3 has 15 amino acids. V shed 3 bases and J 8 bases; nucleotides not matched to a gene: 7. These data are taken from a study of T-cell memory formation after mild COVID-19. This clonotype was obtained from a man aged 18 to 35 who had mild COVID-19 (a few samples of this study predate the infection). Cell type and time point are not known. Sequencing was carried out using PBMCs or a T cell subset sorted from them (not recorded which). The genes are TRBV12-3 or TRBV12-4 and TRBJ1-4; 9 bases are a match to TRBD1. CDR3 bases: TGTGCCAGCAGTTTTGGGGACAGGGTAGGGGAAAAACTGTTTTTT. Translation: CASSFGDRVGEKLFF.